A selection of T cell receptor beta chains follows, all from one sample in a study of cytomegalovirus exposure and HLA in healthy donors. Clones were sequenced by immunoSEQ multiplex PCR, and TCRdb holds only the in-frame ones, with some missing. In the table there are about 93,000 clones, just over 75% of which are singletons. Sequenced sample: PBMCs. These receptors originate from a young man in good health and CMV-seronegative. The CDR3 runs from the conserved cysteine through the conserved F or W. D genes are given only for firm matches. Size is omitted from some rows. Given values are once, few, many or a class for expanded clones.

TRBJ2-3	TRBD2	TRBV11-3	.	CASSAGLAGRESFFDTQYF	TGTGCCAGCAGCGCCGGACTAGCGGGACGGGAGTCCTTTTTCGATACGCAGTATTTT
TRBJ2-1	.	TRBV5-1	.	CASSLAARRSSYNEQFF	TGCGCCAGCAGCTTGGCAGCCCGGAGGAGCTCCTACAATGAGCAGTTCTTC
TRBJ2-6	TRBD2	TRBV2	.	CASSESSGGASGANVLTF	TGTGCCAGCAGTGAAAGTAGCGGGGGGGCGTCTGGGGCCAACGTCCTGACTTTC
TRBJ1-3	TRBD1	TRBV7-6	.	CASSPGQGRSAGNTIYF	TGTGCCAGCAGCCCCGGACAGGGGCGCTCGGCTGGAAACACCATATATTTT
TRBJ1-1	TRBD1	TRBV27	few	CASKRQGAFAEAFF	TGTGCCAGCAAAAGACAGGGGGCGTTCGCTGAAGCTTTCTTT
TRBJ2-1	.	TRBV23-1	.	CASSQSEIALYNEQFF	TGCGCCAGCAGTCAATCGGAGATAGCGTTATACAATGAGCAGTTCTTC
TRBJ1-2	TRBD1	TRBV7-2	once	CASSFDRALGYTF	TGTGCCAGCAGCTTCGACAGGGCTTTGGGCTACACCTTC
TRBJ1-6	.	TRBV15	.	CATSRVEPAASYNSPLHF	TGTGCCACCAGCAGAGTTGAGCCTGCGGCAAGTTATAATTCACCCCTCCACTTT
TRBJ1-2	.	TRBV5-3	.	CARSLEHSRGGEDGYTF	TGTGCCAGAAGCTTGGAACATTCGAGAGGAGGGGAGGATGGCTACACCTTC
TRBJ1-6	TRBD1	TRBV4-2	many	CASSGRDRGESPLHF	TGTGCCAGCAGCGGCCGGGACAGGGGTGAATCACCCCTCCACTTT
TRBJ2-5	.	TRBV7-2	.	CASSLGRALETQYF	TGTGCCAGCAGCTTGGGGCGTGCCCTAGAGACCCAGTACTTC
TRBJ1-1	TRBD1	TRBV7-9	.	CASSAGQGAEAFF	TGTGCCAGCAGCGCCGGACAGGGAGCTGAAGCTTTCTTT
TRBJ2-3	TRBD2	TRBV27	.	CASTYGGRRDTQYF	TGTGCCAGCACCTATGGCGGGAGAAGAGATACGCAGTATTTT
TRBJ1-2	TRBD1	TRBV7-9	.	CASSFIRDRADYGYTF	TGTGCCAGCAGTTTTATCCGGGACAGGGCAGACTATGGCTACACCTTC
TRBJ2-3	.	TRBV5-1	few	CASSLVPQAGRRLDTQYF	TGCGCCAGCAGCTTGGTACCGCAAGCGGGCCGAAGGCTGGATACGCAGTATTTT
TRBJ2-3	TRBD2	TRBV10-3	once	CAISPGLAGVADTQYF	TGTGCCATTTCCCCGGGGCTAGCGGGAGTCGCAGATACGCAGTATTTT
TRBJ2-1	TRBD2	TRBV5-4	.	CASSLGLAGGVEQFF	TGTGCCAGCAGCCTCGGACTAGCGGGGGGGGTTGAGCAGTTCTTC
TRBJ2-5	TRBD1	TRBV5-6	.	CASSRQGGQETQYF	TGTGCCAGCAGCCGACAGGGGGGACAAGAGACCCAGTACTTC
TRBJ1-2	TRBD1	TRBV5-4	.	CASSTGQGSYGYTF	TGTGCCAGCAGCACGGGACAGGGCTCCTATGGCTACACCTTC
TRBJ1-3	.	TRBV27	.	CASRSTGSSGNTIYF	TGTGCCAGCAGGTCCACAGGGAGCTCTGGAAACACCATATATTTT
TRBJ1-3	.	TRBV4-3	.	CASSQDIGGRGNTIYF	TGCGCCAGCAGCCAAGACATCGGGGGGCGCGGAAACACCATATATTTT
TRBJ2-3	.	TRBV6-1	.	CASSVADVLNTDTQYF	TGTGCCAGCAGTGTCGCGGATGTCCTAAACACAGATACGCAGTATTTT
TRBJ1-2	.	TRBV28	once	CAIGQRYGYTF	TGTGCCATCGGACAGCGCTATGGCTACACCTTC
TRBJ1-1	.	TRBV5-4	.	CASSQEGAYTEAFF	TGTGCCAGCAGCCAAGAGGGCGCATACACTGAAGCTTTCTTT
TRBJ2-5	.	TRBV7-2	.	CASREVGEQTQYF	TGTGCCAGCAGAGAAGTCGGGGAGCAGACCCAGTACTTC
TRBJ2-1	TRBD2	TRBV6-6	.	CASSYEREGNNEQFF	TGTGCCAGCAGTTACGAGCGGGAGGGCAACAATGAGCAGTTCTTC
TRBJ2-1	TRBD2	TRBV9	.	CASSAGLAGVYNEQFF	TGTGCCAGCAGCGCGGGGCTAGCGGGGGTTTACAATGAGCAGTTCTTC
TRBJ1-6	TRBD1	TRBV6-1	.	CASTARDRGNSPLHF	TGTGCCAGCACCGCTAGGGACAGGGGGAATTCACCCCTCCACTTT
TRBJ2-3	.	TRBV5-1	.	CASSLDSSSTDTQYF	TGCGCCAGCAGCTTGGACAGCTCTAGCACAGATACGCAGTATTTT
TRBJ2-2	TRBD2	TRBV7-3	.	CASSVGGGGAPGELFF	TGTGCCAGCAGCGTCGGCGGCGGGGGGGCCCCCGGGGAGCTGTTTTTT
TRBJ2-1	TRBD2	TRBV7-3	.	CASSSGLAVYNEQFF	TGTGCCAGCAGCTCCGGACTAGCGGTCTACAATGAGCAGTTCTTC
TRBJ2-3	.	TRBV7-9	once	CASSPISRNTDTQYF	TGTGCCAGCAGCCCAATTAGCCGAAACACAGATACGCAGTATTTT
TRBJ2-2	.	TRBV5-3	.	CARSLCDGIGAGELFF	TGTGCCAGAAGCTTGTGCGACGGGATCGGGGCCGGGGAGCTGTTTTTT
TRBJ2-7	.	TRBV6-5	few	CASSYDWGRSYEQYF	TGTGCCAGCAGTTATGACTGGGGCCGCTCCTACGAGCAGTACTTC
TRBJ1-1	.	TRBV14	.	CASSQGGGSEAFF	TGTGCCAGCAGCCAAGGAGGAGGTTCTGAAGCTTTCTTT
TRBJ2-3	.	TRBV7-2	.	CASSLGQKTDTQYF	TGTGCCAGCAGCTTAGGGCAGAAGACAGATACGCAGTATTTT
TRBJ1-2	.	TRBV4-1	few	CASSQPDYGYTF	TGCGCCAGCAGCCAACCAGACTACGGCTACACCTTC
TRBJ1-2	TRBD1	TRBV5-7	few	CASSLRQGAYYGYTF	TGTGCCAGCAGCTTGAGACAGGGGGCATACTATGGCTACACCTTC
TRBJ1-1	TRBD1	TRBV10-3	.	CAISESEGANTEAFF	TGTGCCATCAGTGAGTCGGAGGGGGCGAACACTGAAGCTTTCTTT
TRBJ1-2	.	TRBV5-1	.	CASSLVRDHYGYTF	TGCGCCAGCAGCTTGGTGAGGGATCACTATGGCTACACCTTC
TRBJ2-3	TRBD2	TRBV5-1	.	CASSLAGGPDTQYF	TGCGCCAGCAGCTTAGCGGGGGGGCCAGATACGCAGTATTTT
TRBJ2-1	TRBD1	TRBV6-5	.	CASSSGTGGMNEQFF	TGTGCCAGCAGTTCCGGGACAGGGGGAATGAATGAGCAGTTCTTC
TRBJ1-5	TRBD1	TRBV18	.	CASSLGQGRMGNQPQHF	TGTGCCAGCTCACTCGGACAGGGCCGAATGGGCAATCAGCCCCAGCATTTT
TRBJ1-1	.	TRBV7-6	.	CASSLDLAEAFF	TGTGCCAGCAGCTTAGATTTAGCTGAAGCTTTCTTT
TRBJ1-6	.	TRBV7-9	.	CSSSLTGHYNSPLHF	TGTTCCAGCAGCTTGACAGGTCACTATAATTCACCCCTCCACTTT
TRBJ1-5	.	TRBV15	.	CATSRELSGVQPQHF	TGTGCCACCAGCAGAGAGTTGTCAGGGGTTCAGCCCCAGCATTTT
TRBJ1-5	.	TRBV9	.	CASSVTGASNQPQHF	TGTGCCAGCAGCGTCACAGGTGCTAGCAATCAGCCCCAGCATTTT
TRBJ1-2	.	TRBV18	.	CASSPAGSANYGYTF	TGTGCCAGCTCACCAGCGGGGTCCGCTAACTATGGCTACACCTTC
TRBJ1-1	.	TRBV10-3	.	CAISVRDNTEAFF	TGTGCCATCAGTGTAAGAGATAACACTGAAGCTTTCTTT
TRBJ2-3	TRBD2	TRBV9	.	CASSKIAGGSTDTQYF	TGTGCCAGCAGCAAAATAGCGGGAGGAAGCACAGATACGCAGTATTTT
TRBJ1-2	.	TRBV27	few	CASGRQDGYTF	TGTGCCAGCGGGCGACAGGATGGCTACACCTTC
TRBJ1-6	TRBD1	TRBV27	.	CASGRDSQSSSYNSPLHF	TGTGCCAGCGGCCGGGACAGCCAATCGAGCTCCTATAATTCACCCCTCCACTTT
TRBJ1-2	.	TRBV2	.	CASSEAGYTF	TGTGCCAGCAGTGAGGCCGGCTACACCTTC
TRBJ1-4	.	TRBV5-6	few	CASRLQNSPPNEKLFF	TGTGCCAGCAGACTCCAAAACAGCCCGCCTAATGAAAAACTGTTTTTT
TRBJ1-1	.	TRBV29-1	few	CSAGVSQGFTEAFF	TGCAGCGCCGGAGTCTCCCAGGGATTCACTGAAGCTTTCTTT